Below, one T cell receptor (beta chain) is given with its context. Its cognate antigen is unknown. CDR1 and CDR2 (germline): MNHEY, SVGAGI. Trimming cost V 4 bases and J 4 bases, with 13 bases left between them. The CDR3 is 14 amino acids. The data were produced by immunoSEQ multiplex PCR, yet TCRdb's version contains in-frame clones alone and is incomplete. The table has 80,000 to 100,000 clones, 92% seen once; the top ten hold around 0.15%. These data belong to a study of graft-versus-host responses after intestinal transplantation. The sequence was collected from a human donor who received an intestinal transplant. V usage is TRBV6-5 and J usage is TRBJ2-5; a possible D gene is TRBD1 (6 bases). The starting material was unstimulated CD4+ T cells sorted from spleen or lymph node cells, obtained before intestinal transplant. CDR3 sequence: CASSSNRERETQYF. The CDR3 DNA follows: TGTGCCAGCAGTTCTAACAGGGAACGAGAGACCCAGTACTTC.